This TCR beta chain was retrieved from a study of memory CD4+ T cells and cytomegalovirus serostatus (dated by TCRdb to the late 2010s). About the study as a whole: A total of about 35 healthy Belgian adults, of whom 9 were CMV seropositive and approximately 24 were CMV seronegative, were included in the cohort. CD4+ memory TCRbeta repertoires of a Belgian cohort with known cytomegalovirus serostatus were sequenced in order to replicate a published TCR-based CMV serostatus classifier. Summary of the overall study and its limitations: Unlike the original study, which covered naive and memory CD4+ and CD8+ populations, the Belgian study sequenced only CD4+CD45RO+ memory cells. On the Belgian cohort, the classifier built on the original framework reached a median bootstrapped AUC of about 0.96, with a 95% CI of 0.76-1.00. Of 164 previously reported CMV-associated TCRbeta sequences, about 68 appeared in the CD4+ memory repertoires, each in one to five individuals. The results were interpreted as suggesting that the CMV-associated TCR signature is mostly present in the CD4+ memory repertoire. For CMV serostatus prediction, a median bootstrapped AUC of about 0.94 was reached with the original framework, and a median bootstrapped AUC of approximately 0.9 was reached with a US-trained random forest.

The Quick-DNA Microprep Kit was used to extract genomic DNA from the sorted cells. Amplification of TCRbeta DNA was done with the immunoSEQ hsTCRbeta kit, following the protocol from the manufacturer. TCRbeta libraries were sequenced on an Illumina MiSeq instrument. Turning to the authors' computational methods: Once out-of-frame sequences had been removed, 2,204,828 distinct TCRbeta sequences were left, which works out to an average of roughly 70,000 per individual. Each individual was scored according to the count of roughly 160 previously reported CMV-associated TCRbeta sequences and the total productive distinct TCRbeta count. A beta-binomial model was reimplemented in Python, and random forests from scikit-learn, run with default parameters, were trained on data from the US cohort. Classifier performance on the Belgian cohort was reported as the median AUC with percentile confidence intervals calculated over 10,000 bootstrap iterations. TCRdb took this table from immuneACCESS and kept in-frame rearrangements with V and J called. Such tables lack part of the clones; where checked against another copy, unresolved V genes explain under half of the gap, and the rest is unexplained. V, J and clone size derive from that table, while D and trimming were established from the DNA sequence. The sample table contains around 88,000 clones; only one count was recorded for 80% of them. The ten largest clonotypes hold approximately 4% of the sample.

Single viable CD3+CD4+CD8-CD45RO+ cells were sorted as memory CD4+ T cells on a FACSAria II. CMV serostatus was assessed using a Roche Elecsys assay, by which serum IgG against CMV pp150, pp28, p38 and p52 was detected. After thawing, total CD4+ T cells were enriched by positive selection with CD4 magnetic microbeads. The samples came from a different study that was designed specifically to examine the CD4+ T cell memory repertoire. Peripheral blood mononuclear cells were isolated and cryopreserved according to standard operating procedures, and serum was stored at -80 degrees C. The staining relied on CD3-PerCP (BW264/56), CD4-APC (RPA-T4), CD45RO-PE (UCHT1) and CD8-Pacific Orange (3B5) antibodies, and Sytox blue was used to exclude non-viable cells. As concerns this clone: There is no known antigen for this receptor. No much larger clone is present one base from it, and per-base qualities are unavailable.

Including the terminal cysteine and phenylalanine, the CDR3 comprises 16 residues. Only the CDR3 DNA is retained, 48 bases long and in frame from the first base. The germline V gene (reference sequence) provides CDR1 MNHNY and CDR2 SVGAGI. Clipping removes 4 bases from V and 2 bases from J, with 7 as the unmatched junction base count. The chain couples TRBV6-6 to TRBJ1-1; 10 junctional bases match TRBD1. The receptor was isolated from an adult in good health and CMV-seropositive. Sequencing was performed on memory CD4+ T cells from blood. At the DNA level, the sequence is TGTGCCAGCAGTTTTAGGTCGACAGGGGGCAACACTGAAGCTTTCTTT. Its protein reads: CASSFRSTGGNTEAFF.